This T cell receptor beta chain originates from a study of blood T cell repertoires in COVID-19. TCRdb's table, derived via immunoSEQ multiplex PCR, lists solely in-frame clones and lacks some. Of roughly 110,000 clones in the sample, just over 90% were seen once. V was shortened by 2 bases and J by 1 base, with 11 bases between the two germline ends. Per germline, CDR1 MDHEN and CDR2 SYDVKM. The CDR3 sequence is 15 residues long. The source of this sequence is a woman aged 30 to 39 with acute or convalescent COVID-19. Sequencing input: peripheral blood. The V and J genes are TRBV28 and TRBJ1-2; possible D gene TRBD1, 5 bases. DNA of the CDR3: TGTGCCAGCAGTTTAATGCAGGGCCTTAACTATGGCTACACCTTC. Translated, it gives CASSLMQGLNYGYTF.